Presented here are 22 T cell receptor beta chains from one specimen sequenced in a study of blood T cell repertoires in COVID-19. Here immunoSEQ multiplex PCR was the method, and the copy in TCRdb shows in-frame clones only, minus some. The table records around 250,000 clones, roughly 89% of them present only once. What was sequenced was peripheral blood. The receptors shown here come from a man aged 25 to 40 who had recovered from COVID-19.

The chain carries TRBV24-1 and TRBJ1-2, with a tentative D call TRBD1 (5 bases). The CDR3 contains 15 residues. Germline loops: CDR1 KGHDR, CDR2 SFDVKD. V was trimmed by 2 bases and J by 8 bases, leaving 17 bases between them. In DNA, the CDR3 is TGTGCCACCAGTGATTCCCCCCAAACAGGTGAGGGCTACACCTTC. Amino acids: CATSDSPQTGEGYTF.

The chain uses TRBV5-5 and TRBJ2-1, with 7 bases that match TRBD1. V was clipped by 0 bases and J by 7 bases; unmatched bases: 10. Germline V gene sequence: CDR1 SGHKS, CDR2 YYEKEE (reference sequence). The CDR3 totals 16 residues. The CDR3 protein is CASSLVGQVGVNEQFF. DNA of the CDR3: TGTGCCAGCAGCTTGGTCGGACAGGTGGGGGTAAATGAGCAGTTCTTC. Supplemented by reference TRBV5-5 and TRBJ2-1, the full variable domain reads DAGVTQSPTHLIKTRGQQVTLRCSPISGHKSVSWYQQVLGQGPQFIFQYYEKEERGRGNFPDRFSARQFPNYSSELNVNALLLGDSALYLCASSLVGQVGVNEQFFGPGTRLTVL.

The chain has TRBV19 and TRBJ1-6, with 8 nucleotides matching TRBD1. The CDR3 is made up of 17 amino acids. The ends lost 5 bases at V and 4 bases at J; junction bases unmatched: 10. In germline, CDR1 is LNHDA, CDR2 SQIVND (reference sequence). CDR3 loop: CASSGQGRFSYNSPLHF. In nucleotides, the CDR3 is TGTGCCAGTAGTGGACAGGGTAGATTTTCTTATAATTCACCCCTCCACTTT.

The chain links TRBV4-3 to TRBJ2-2; 8 bases align to TRBD1. Looked up from germline, CDR1 is LGHNA and CDR2 is YSLEER. Unmatched junction bases numbered 13, after V lost 0 bases and J lost 4 bases. The CDR3 totals 19 residues. Written as DNA, the CDR3 is TGCGCCAGCAGCCAAGACCGGACAGGGCCACTACTGGGCACCGGGGAGCTGTTTTTT. Its translation is CASSQDRTGPLLGTGELFF.

The chain couples TRBV27 to TRBJ1-3, with D unclear. The CDR3 totals 11 residues. V lost 4 bases to trimming and J lost 4 bases, with 2 bases between them. Germline V CDR1 and CDR2: MNHEY, SMNVEV (reference sequence). The CDR3 DNA reads TGTGCCAGCAGTTCGGGAAACACCATATATTTT. This codes for CASSSGNTIYF.

This chain uses TRBV18 with TRBJ2-3, with D possibly TRBD1 on 6 matching bases. Trimming removed 6 bases from V and 0 bases from J, with 13 bases in between. Germline-derived CDR1 and CDR2 are KGHSH and LQKENI. The CDR3 is 15 residues long. In DNA form, the CDR3 reads TGTGCCAGCTCCCCTAGACAGGTTAGCACAGATACGCAGTATTTT. Translation gives CASSPRQVSTDTQYF.

V gene TRBV7-2 combines with J gene TRBJ1-2; TRBD1 agrees at 7 bases. The V segment lost 1 base and the J segment 3 bases; nucleotides outside the gene matches: 8. This CDR3 has 16 amino acids. Germline V gives CDR1 SGHTA, CDR2 FQGNSA. CDR3: CASSLGSGQADYGYTF. The CDR3 coding sequence is TGTGCCAGCAGCTTAGGGAGTGGACAGGCTGACTATGGCTACACCTTC.

This chain joins TRBV6-1 and TRBJ2-2; TRBD2 might be the D (5 bases). This CDR3 spans 14 amino acids. From germline, CDR1 is MNHNS and CDR2 SASEGT. V was pared by 0 bases and J by 7 bases, with 9 bases between. The CDR3 sequence: CASSEAPGFGELFF. The CDR3 nucleotides are TGTGCCAGCAGTGAAGCGCCGGGGTTCGGGGAGCTGTTTTTT.

This chain links TRBV25-1 with TRBJ2-5; possible D gene TRBD1, 5 bases. Per germline, CDR1 MGHDK and CDR2 SYGVNS. The CDR3 is made up of 12 amino acids. The V and J ends lost 7 bases and 1 base respectively, with 7 bases between them. Here the CDR3 reads CASKDIQETQYF. Here the CDR3 DNA reads TGTGCCAGCAAGGACATCCAAGAGACCCAGTACTTC.

The V gene is TRBV5-4, the J gene TRBJ1-1; the match to TRBD1 covers 7 bases. Germline V gene data show CDR1 as SGHNT and CDR2 as YYREEE (reference sequence). The CDR3 is made up of 15 amino acids. Germline trimming cut 0 bases from V and 3 bases from J; bases unmatched to any gene: 5. For the CDR3, the DNA is TGTGCCAGCAGCTTGGCCGACAGGGCCCACACTGAAGCTTTCTTT. Protein product: CASSLADRAHTEAFF.

CDR3: CASSSPGQGALKQYF. CDR3 sequence (DNA): TGTGCCAGTAGTAGCCCGGGACAGGGAGCTCTTAAGCAGTACTTC. The chain has TRBV19 and TRBJ2-7, with 9 positions matching TRBD1. CDR1 and CDR2 from the germline V gene are LNHDA and SQIVND (reference sequence). With 4 bases clipped from V and 8 bases from J, the junction kept 12 bases outside the gene matches. This CDR3 has 15 amino acids. The entire variable domain, with the rest obtained from reference TRBV19 and TRBJ2-7, is as follows: DGGITQSPKYLFRKEGQNVTLSCEQNLNHDAMYWYRQDPGQGLRLIYYSQIVNDFQKGDIAEGYSVSREKKESFPLTVTSAQKNPTAFYLCASSSPGQGALKQYFGPGTRLTVT.

The chain couples TRBV7-8 to TRBJ1-3; 8 bases align to TRBD1. This CDR3 is built from 15 residues. J lost 2 bases, V lost 3 bases, and 3 bases had no gene match. CDR1 and CDR2 (germline): SGHVS, FQNEAQ. CDR3 DNA: TGTGCCAGCAGCTTTGACAGGGGACCTGGAAACACCATATATTTT. Translation: CASSFDRGPGNTIYF.

The chain recombines TRBV27 with TRBJ1-5; D gene ambiguous. Germline CDR1 is MNHEY and CDR2 is SMNVEV (reference sequence). V gave up 5 bases and J gave up 0 bases, with 17 bases separating them. This CDR3 comprises 17 residues. CDR3 in DNA: TGTGCCAGCAGTCGACTACACCCGGGAAATAGCAATCAGCCCCAGCATTTT. As protein: CASSRLHPGNSNQPQHF.

This clone has a count of ten or more. J is TRBJ1-4 and V is TRBV12-3 or TRBV12-4; D gene ambiguous. The CDR3 is 13 residues long. Trimming took off 1 base at V and 7 bases at J, with 7 bases between the two ends. CDR3 nucleotide sequence: TGTGCCAGCAGTTTAGGAGGGTTTGAAAAACTGTTTTTT. Its protein is CASSLGGFEKLFF.

The chain links TRBV2 to TRBJ1-5; D uncertain. Germline V lookup: CDR1 SNHLY, CDR2 FYNNEI. Between the trimmed V and J ends, which lost 1 base and 6 bases, there was a span of 13 bases. The CDR3 has 15 residues. The CDR3 DNA sequence: TGTGCCAGCAGTGAAGTTCGGGGAGTGGGTCAGCCCCAGCATTTT. Translating it yields CASSEVRGVGQPQHF.

The chain recombines TRBV19 with TRBJ1-6, with D possibly being TRBD1 (6 bases). The CDR3 extends over 17 amino acids. Germline CDR1 is LNHDA and CDR2 is SQIVND (reference sequence). The V gene lost 6 bases and the J gene lost 7 bases, with 22 bases spanning the gap. The DNA of the CDR3 is TGTGCCAGTAGGAGGGATTCGGCAGGGGAAGAGAATTCACCCCTCCACTTT. Its translation is CASRRDSAGEENSPLHF.

This chain links TRBV29-1 with TRBJ2-1, with 9 bases identical to TRBD1. The J segment lost 6 bases and the V segment lost 2 bases, leaving 8 bases of the junction unmatched. CDR1 and CDR2 from the germline V gene are SQVTM and ANQGSEA. This CDR3 is built from 15 residues. DNA of the CDR3: TGCAGCGTTGAACAACCGGGACAGGGATTCAATGAGCAGTTCTTC. Its translation is CSVEQPGQGFNEQFF.

The chain combines TRBV7-8 with TRBJ1-2; 10 nucleotides line up with TRBD1. The J segment lost 7 bases and the V segment lost 3 bases, leaving 8 bases of the junction unmatched. Germline lookup yields CDR1 SGHVS and CDR2 FQNEAQ. The CDR3 is 15 residues long. The CDR3 reads CASSFSGTGAFGYTF. The CDR3 DNA reads as TGTGCCAGCAGCTTCTCGGGGACAGGGGCGTTTGGCTACACCTTC. Using reference TRBV7-8 and TRBJ1-2 for the parts outside the CDR3, the full variable domain is GAGVSQSPRYKVAKRGQDVALRCDPISGHVSLFWYQQALGQGPEFLTYFQNEAQLDKSGLPSDRFFAERPEGSVSTLKIQRTQQEDSAVYLCASSFSGTGAFGYTFGSGTRLTVV.

This clone was detected only once. This chain joins TRBV5-4 and TRBJ2-3, with 9 bases identical to TRBD1. Germline V gene lookup returns CDR1 SGHNT and CDR2 YYREEE (reference sequence). The CDR3 length is 17 residues. The junction had 13 bases not matched to a gene; V was cut back by 1 base and J by 7 bases. The CDR3 bases are TGTGCCAGCAGCTTGCGTCCGGGACAGGGTGGGTCCAATACGCAGTATTTT. Protein sequence: CASSLRPGQGGSNTQYF.

The chain employs TRBV1 and TRBJ1-2. TRBV1 is noted as a pseudogene. The CDR3 is made up of 11 amino acids. The CDR3 bases are TGCACCAGCAGCCGCGGGCATGGCTACACCTTC. This encodes CTSSRGHGYTF.

This clone was observed once. The gene calls are TRBV19 and TRBJ2-3, with D maybe TRBD1 (6 bases). The CDR3 is 17 residues long. Trimming took 9 bases from V and 6 from J, leaving 28 bases between them. Germline V lookup: CDR1 LNHDA, CDR2 SQIVND (reference sequence). The CDR3 loop reads CASAFYGPGHSVDTQYF. The CDR3 bases are TGTGCCAGCGCGTTTTACGGACCGGGACACTCAGTGGATACGCAGTATTTT. Using reference TRBV19 and TRBJ2-3 for the parts outside the CDR3, the full variable domain is DGGITQSPKYLFRKEGQNVTLSCEQNLNHDAMYWYRQDPGQGLRLIYYSQIVNDFQKGDIAEGYSVSREKKESFPLTVTSAQKNPTAFYLCASAFYGPGHSVDTQYFGPGTRLTVL.

This chain links TRBV4-3 with TRBJ1-2; 9 bases fit TRBD1. The V gene end was trimmed by 1 base and the J gene end by 4 bases; junction bases not matched to a gene: 10. CDR1 is LGHNA and CDR2 is YSLEER in the germline V gene. CDR3 length: 17 amino acids. CDR3 amino acids: CASSQGTGESNSYGYTF. The CDR3 DNA reads as TGCGCCAGCAGCCAAGGGACAGGGGAGTCAAACAGCTATGGCTACACCTTC.